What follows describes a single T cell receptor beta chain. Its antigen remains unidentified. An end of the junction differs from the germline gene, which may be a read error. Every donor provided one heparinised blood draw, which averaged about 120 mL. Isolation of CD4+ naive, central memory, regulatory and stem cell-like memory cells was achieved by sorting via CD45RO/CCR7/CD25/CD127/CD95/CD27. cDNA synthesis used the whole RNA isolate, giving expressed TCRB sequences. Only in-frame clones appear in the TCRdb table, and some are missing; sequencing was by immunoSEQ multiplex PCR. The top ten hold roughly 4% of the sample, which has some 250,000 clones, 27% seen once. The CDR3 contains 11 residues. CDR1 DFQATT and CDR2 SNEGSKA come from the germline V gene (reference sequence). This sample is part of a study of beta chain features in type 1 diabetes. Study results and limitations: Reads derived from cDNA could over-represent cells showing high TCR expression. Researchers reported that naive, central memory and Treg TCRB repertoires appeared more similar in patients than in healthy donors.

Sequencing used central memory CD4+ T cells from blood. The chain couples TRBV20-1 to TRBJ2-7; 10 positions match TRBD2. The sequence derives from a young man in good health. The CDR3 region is CSASDGTSAHF. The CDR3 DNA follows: TGCAGTGCTAGTGATGGGACTAGCGCGCACTTC.